This T cell receptor (beta chain) was identified during a study of T cells in Graves' hyperthyroidism and ophthalmopathy. Study-wide results and caveats: Blood shared most expanded thyroid clonotypes above 0.001. Stable hyperthyroidism was told apart from ophthalmopathy by a model built on 13 V-J features.

As regards this clonotype: Its antigen is still unknown.

Regions amplified from RNA transcripts were the TCR beta CDR3 regions. The HTBI set primed first-round TCR CDR3 RT-PCR. Each CDR3 protein is one row after TCRdb ran MiXCR on the multiplex PCR reads. The sample carries around 350,000 distinct CDR3 sequences, 13% recorded once. The CDR3 is 17 residues long. V lost 1 base, J lost 2 bases, and 17 bases lay in between. Germline CDR1 SEHNR, CDR2 FQNEAQ (reference sequence). Graves' hyperthyroidism was deemed stable absent ophthalmopathy progression within 18 months. Disease duration under 2 months; hyperthyroidism patients were aged 18 to 65. The V call is TRBV7-9, the J call TRBJ1-1, with D unresolved. Input material: blood. This TCR came from a woman aged 18-29 years with Graves' hyperthyroidism. CDR3 region: CASSLDLLLVRNTEAFF. The CDR3 DNA reads as TGTGCCAGCAGCTTAGATTTGCTATTGGTGAGAAACACTGAAGCTTTCTTT.